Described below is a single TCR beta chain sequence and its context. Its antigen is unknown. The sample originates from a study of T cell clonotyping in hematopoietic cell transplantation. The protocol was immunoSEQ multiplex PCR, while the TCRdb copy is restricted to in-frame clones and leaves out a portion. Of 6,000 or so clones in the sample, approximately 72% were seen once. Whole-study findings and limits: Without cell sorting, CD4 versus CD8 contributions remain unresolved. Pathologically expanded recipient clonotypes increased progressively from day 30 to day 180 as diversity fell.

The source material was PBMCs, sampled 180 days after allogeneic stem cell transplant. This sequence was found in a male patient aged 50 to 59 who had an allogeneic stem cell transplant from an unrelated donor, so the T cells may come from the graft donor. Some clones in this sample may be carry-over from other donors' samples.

The CDR3 is CASSLAWGGTEAFF. Here the CDR3 DNA reads TGCGCCAGCAGCTTGGCCTGGGGGGGCACTGAAGCTTTCTTT. The genes are TRBV5-1 and TRBJ1-1; D is possibly TRBD1 (5 bases). The CDR3 loop spans 14 amino acids. The V end lost 0 bases, the J end lost 4 bases, and 10 bases lay between the germline ends. Looked up from germline, CDR1 is SGHRS and CDR2 is YFSETQ. The complete variable domain, with remaining parts taken from reference TRBV5-1 and TRBJ1-1, reads KAGVTQTPRYLIKTRGQQVTLSCSPISGHRSVSWYQQTPGQGLQFLFEYFSETQRNKGNFPGRFSGRQFSNSRSEMNVSTLELGDSALYLCASSLAWGGTEAFFGQGTRLTVV.